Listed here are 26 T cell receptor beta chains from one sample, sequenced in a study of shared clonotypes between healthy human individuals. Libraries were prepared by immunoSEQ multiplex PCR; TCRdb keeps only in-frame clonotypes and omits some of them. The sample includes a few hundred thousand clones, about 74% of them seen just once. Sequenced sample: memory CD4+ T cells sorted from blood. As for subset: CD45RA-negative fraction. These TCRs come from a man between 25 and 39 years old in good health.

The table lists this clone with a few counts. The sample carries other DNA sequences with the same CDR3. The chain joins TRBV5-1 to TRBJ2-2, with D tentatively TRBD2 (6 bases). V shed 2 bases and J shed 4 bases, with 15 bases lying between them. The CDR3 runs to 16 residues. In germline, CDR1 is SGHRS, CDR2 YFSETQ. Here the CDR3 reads CASSFLGGRGTGELFF. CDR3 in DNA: TGCGCCAGCAGCTTTTTGGGAGGTCGGGGCACCGGGGAGCTGTTTTTT.

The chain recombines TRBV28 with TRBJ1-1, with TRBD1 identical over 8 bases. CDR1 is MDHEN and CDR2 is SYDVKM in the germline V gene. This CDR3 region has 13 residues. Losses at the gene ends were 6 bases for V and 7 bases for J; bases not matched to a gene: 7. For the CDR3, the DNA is TGTGCCAGCAGACATCCCGGGACAGGTGAAGCTTTCTTT. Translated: CASRHPGTGEAFF.

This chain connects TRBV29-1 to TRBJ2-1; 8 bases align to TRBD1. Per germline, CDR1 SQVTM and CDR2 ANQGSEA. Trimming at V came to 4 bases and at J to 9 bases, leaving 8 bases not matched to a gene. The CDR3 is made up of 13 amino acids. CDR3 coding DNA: TGCAGCGTTGGGTTCCAGGGGGCCGGTGAGCAGTTCTTC. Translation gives CSVGFQGAGEQFF.

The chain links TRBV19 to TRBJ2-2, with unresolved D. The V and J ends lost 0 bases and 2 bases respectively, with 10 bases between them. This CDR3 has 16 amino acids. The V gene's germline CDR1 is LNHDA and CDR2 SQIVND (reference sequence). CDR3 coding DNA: TGTGCCAGTAGTATAGATTTGGCACCAAACACCGGGGAGCTGTTTTTT. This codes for CASSIDLAPNTGELFF.

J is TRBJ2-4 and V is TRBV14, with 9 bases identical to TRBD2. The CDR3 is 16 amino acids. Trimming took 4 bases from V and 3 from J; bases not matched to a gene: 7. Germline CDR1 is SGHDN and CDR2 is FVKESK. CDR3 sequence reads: CASSPIAGDGKNIQYF. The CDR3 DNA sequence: TGTGCCAGCAGCCCCATAGCGGGAGATGGCAAAAACATTCAGTACTTC.

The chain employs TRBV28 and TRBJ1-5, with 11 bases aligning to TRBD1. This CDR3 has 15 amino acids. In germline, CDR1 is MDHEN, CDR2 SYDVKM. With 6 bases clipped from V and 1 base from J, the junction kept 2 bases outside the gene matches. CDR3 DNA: TGTGCCAGCAGCTGGGACAGGGGGAGCAATCAGCCCCAGCATTTT. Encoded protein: CASSWDRGSNQPQHF. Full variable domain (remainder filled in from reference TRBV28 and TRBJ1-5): DVKVTQSSRYLVKRTGEKVFLECVQDMDHENMFWYRQDPGLGLRLIYFSYDVKMKEKGDIPEGYSVSREKKERFSLILESASTNQTSMYLCASSWDRGSNQPQHFGDGTRLSIL.

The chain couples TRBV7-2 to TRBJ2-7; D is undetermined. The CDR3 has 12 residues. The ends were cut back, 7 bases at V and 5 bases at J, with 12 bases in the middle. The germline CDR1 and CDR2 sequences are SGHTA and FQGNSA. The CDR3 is CASTLMSDEQYF. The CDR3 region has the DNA TGTGCCAGCACCCTTATGAGCGACGAGCAGTACTTC.

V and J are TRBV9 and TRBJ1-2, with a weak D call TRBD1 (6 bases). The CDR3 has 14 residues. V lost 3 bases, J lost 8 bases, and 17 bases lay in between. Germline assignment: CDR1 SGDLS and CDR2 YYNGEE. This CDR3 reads CASSAESGAGGYTF. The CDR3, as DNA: TGTGCCAGCAGCGCCGAGTCGGGGGCTGGGGGCTACACCTTC.

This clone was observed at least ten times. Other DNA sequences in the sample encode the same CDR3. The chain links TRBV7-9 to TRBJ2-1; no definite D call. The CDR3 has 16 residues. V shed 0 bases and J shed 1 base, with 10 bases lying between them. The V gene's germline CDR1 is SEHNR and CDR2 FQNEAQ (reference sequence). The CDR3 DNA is TGTGCCAGCAGCTTAGCGGGGTCAGGTTCCTACAATGAGCAGTTCTTC. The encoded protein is CASSLAGSGSYNEQFF.

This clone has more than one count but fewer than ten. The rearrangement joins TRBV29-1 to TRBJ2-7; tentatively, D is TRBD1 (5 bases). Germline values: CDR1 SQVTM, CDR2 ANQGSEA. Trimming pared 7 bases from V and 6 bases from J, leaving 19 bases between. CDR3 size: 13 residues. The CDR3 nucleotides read TGCAGCGCTCACGTAGGGGTTTCCGCCGAGCAGTACTTC. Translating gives CSAHVGVSAEQYF.

The CDR3 region is CASSPLAGGTETQYF. The CDR3 DNA reads TGTGCCAGCTCACCACTGGCAGGGGGCACGGAGACCCAGTACTTC. The V and J genes are TRBV18 and TRBJ2-5; 8 positions agree with TRBD1. The CDR3 totals 15 residues. Trimming took 1 base from V and 5 from J; bases not matched to a gene: 6. Germline lookup yields CDR1 KGHSH and CDR2 LQKENI.

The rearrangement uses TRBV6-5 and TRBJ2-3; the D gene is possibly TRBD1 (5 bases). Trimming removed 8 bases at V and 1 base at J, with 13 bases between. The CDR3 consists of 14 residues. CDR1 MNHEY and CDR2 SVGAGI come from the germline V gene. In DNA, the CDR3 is TGTGCCAGCGGAGATTGGGGCGGCACAGATACGCAGTATTTT. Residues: CASGDWGGTDTQYF.

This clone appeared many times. CDR3 residues: CASSGGPGESTQYF. The CDR3 DNA reads TGTGCCAGCAGTGGCGGGCCAGGTGAATCGACCCAGTACTTC. The chain combines TRBV2 with TRBJ2-5, with a tentative D call TRBD2 (5 bases). CDR3 length: 14 residues. In germline, CDR1 is SNHLY, CDR2 FYNNEI. The V end was cut by 4 bases, the J end by 7 bases, with 16 bases between.

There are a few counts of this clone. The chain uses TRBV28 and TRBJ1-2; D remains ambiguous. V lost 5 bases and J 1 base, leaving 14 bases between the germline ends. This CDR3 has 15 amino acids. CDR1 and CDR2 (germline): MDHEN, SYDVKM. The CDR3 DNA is TGTGCCAGCAGTCTACTCGGCAGACATAACTATGGCTACACCTTC. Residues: CASSLLGRHNYGYTF.

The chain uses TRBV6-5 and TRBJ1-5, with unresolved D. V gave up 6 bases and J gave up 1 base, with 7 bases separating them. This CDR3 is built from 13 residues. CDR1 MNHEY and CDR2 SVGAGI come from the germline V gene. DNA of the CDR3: TGTGCCAGCAGGTCCACCAGCAATCAGCCCCAGCATTTT. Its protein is CASRSTSNQPQHF.

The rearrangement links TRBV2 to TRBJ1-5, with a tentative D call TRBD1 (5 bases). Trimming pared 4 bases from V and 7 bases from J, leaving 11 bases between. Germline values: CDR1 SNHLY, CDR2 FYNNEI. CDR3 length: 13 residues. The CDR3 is CASSVRGTQPQHF. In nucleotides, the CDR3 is TGTGCCAGCAGTGTACGGGGGACCCAGCCCCAGCATTTT.

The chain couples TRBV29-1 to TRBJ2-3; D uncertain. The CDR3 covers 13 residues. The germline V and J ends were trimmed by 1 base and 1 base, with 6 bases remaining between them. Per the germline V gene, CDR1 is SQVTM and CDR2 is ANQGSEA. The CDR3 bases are TGCAGCGTTGAAGTCACGCGCACAGATACGCAGTATTTT. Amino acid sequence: CSVEVTRTDTQYF.

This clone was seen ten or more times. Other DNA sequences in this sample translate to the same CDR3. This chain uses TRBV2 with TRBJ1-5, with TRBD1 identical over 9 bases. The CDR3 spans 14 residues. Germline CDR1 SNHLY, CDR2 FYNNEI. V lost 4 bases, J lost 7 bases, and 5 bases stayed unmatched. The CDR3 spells CASSGTGEHQPQHF. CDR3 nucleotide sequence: TGTGCCAGCAGTGGGACAGGGGAACACCAGCCCCAGCATTTT. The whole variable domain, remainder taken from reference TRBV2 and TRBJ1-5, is EPEVTQTPSHQVTQMGQEVILRCVPISNHLYFYWYRQILGQKVEFLVSFYNNEISEKSEIFDDQFSVERPDGSNFTLKIRSTKLEDSAMYFCASSGTGEHQPQHFGDGTRLSIL.

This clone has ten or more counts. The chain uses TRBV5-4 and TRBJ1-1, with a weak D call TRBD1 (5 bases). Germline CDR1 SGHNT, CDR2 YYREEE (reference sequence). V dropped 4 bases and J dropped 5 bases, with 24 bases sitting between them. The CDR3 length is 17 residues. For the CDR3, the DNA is TGTGCCAGCAGCCACCGTTTGGGGCGCCGGAGGATGACTGAAGCTTTCTTT. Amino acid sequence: CASSHRLGRRRMTEAFF. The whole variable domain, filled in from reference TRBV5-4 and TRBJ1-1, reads ETGVTQSPTHLIKTRGQQVTLRCSSQSGHNTVSWYQQALGQGPQFIFQYYREEENGRGNFPPRFSGLQFPNYSSELNVNALELDDSALYLCASSHRLGRRRMTEAFFGQGTRLTVV.

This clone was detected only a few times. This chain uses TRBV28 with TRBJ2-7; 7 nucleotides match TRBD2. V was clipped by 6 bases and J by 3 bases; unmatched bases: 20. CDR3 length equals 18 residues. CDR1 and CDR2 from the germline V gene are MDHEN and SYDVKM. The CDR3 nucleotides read TGTGCCAGCAGACATTCCCTGACATTCGCGGGGGAGATCTACGAGCAGTACTTC. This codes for CASRHSLTFAGEIYEQYF.

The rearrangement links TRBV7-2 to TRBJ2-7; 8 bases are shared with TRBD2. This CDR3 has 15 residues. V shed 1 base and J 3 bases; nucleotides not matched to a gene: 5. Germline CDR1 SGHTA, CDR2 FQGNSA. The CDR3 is CASSLDGAGGYEQYF. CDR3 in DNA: TGTGCCAGCAGCTTAGATGGGGCGGGAGGCTACGAGCAGTACTTC.

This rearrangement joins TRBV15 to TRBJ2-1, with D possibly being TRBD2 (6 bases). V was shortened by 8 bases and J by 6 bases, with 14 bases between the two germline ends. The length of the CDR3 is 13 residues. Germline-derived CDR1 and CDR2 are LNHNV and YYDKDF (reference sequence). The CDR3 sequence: CATRKGLLNEQFF. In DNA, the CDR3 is TGTGCCACCCGGAAGGGACTCCTCAATGAGCAGTTCTTC.

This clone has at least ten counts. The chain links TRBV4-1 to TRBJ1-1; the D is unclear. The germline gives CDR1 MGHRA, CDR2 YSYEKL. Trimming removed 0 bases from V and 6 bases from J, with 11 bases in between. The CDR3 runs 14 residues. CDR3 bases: TGCGCCAGCAGCCAAGATTGGGGAAGCGCTGAAGCTTTCTTT. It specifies CASSQDWGSAEAFF.

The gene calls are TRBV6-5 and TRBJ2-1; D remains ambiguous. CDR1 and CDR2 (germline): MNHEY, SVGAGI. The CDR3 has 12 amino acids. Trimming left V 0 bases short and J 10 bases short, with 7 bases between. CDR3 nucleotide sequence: TGTGCCAGCAGTTACTCCCCAGGCGAGCAGTTCTTC. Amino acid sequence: CASSYSPGEQFF.

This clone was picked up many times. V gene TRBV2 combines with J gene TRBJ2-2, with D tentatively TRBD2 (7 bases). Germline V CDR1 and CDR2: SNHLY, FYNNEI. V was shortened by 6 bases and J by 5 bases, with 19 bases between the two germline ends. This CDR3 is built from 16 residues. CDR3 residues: CASRKGGGPGTGELFF. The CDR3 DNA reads TGTGCCAGCAGGAAGGGGGGAGGGCCGGGGACCGGGGAGCTGTTTTTT.

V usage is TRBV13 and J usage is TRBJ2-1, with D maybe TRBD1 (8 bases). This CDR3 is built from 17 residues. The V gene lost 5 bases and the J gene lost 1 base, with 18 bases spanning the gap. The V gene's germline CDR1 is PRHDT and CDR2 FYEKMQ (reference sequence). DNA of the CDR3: TGTGCCAGCAGCACGATAGACAGGGGAGGGTCCTACAATGAGCAGTTCTTC. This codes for CASSTIDRGGSYNEQFF. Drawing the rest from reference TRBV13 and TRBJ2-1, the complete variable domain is AAGVIQSPRHLIKEKRETATLKCYPIPRHDTVYWYQQGPGQDPQFLISFYEKMQSDKGSIPDRFSAQQFSDYHSELNMSSLELGDSALYFCASSTIDRGGSYNEQFFGPGTRLTVL.